This TCR beta chain was obtained from a study of CD8+CD57+ T cells in acquired aplastic anemia. V gave up 4 bases and J gave up 4 bases, with 7 bases separating them. The germline V gene encodes CDR1 SNHLY and CDR2 FYNNEI. The CDR3 totals 12 residues. For CDR3 and TCR beta VDJ profiling, genomic DNA was the template used. Using its own MiXCR run on the reads, TCRdb lists one record per CDR3 protein. The profile covers around 190,000 distinct CDR3 sequences, with almost 50% appearing a single time and over 10% taken by the ten largest. By flow cytometry, patients selected for sequencing had shown an expansion of CD8+CD57+ cells. Among the patients, none had received any therapy at the time of blood sampling.

The clonotype was recovered from a human donor with aplastic anemia. The chain links TRBV2 to TRBJ1-2; D unclear. Input material: sorted CD4+, CD8+, or CD8+CD57+ T cells (not recorded which) from PBMCs. The CDR3, as DNA: TGTGCCAGCAGTGGAGAAGCCTATGGCTACACCTTC. Protein: CASSGEAYGYTF.